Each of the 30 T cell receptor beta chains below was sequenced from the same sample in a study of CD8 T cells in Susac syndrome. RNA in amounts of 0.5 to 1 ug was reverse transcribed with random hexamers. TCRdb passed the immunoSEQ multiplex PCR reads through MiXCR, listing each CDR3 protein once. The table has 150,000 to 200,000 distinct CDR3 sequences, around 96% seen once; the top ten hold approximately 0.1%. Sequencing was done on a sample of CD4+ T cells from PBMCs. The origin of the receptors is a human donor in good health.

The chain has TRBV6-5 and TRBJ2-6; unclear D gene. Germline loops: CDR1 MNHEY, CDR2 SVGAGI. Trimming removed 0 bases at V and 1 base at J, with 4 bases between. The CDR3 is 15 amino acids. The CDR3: CASSYSYSGANVLTF. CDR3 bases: TGTGCCAGCAGTTACTCATATTCTGGGGCCAACGTCCTGACTTTC.

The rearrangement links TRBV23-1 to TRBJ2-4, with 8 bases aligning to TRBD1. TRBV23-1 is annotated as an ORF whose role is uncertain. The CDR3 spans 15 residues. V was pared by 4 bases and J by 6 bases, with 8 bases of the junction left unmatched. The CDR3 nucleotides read TGCGCCAGCAGTCCGTCGACAGGGGCGGGAAACATTCAGTACTTC. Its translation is CASSPSTGAGNIQYF.

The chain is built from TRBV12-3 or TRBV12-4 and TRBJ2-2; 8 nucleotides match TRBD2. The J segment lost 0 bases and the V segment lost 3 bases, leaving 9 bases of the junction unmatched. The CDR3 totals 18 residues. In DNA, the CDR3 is TGTGCCAGCAGTTTTTACGCGGGAGGAACCGCGAACACCGGGGAGCTGTTTTTT. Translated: CASSFYAGGTANTGELFF.

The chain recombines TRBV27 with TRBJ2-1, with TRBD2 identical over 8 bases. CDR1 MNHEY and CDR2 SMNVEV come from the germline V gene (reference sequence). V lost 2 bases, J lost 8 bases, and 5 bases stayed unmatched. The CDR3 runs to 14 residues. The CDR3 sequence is CASSLASGSYEQFF. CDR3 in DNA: TGTGCCAGCAGTTTAGCCAGCGGGAGTTATGAGCAGTTCTTC.

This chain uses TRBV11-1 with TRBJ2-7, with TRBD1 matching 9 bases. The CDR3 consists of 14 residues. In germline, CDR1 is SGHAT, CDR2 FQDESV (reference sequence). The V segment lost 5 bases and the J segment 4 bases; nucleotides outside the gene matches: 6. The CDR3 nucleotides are TGTGCCAGCAGCCCAGATGGACAGGGGTACGAGCAGTACTTC. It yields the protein CASSPDGQGYEQYF.

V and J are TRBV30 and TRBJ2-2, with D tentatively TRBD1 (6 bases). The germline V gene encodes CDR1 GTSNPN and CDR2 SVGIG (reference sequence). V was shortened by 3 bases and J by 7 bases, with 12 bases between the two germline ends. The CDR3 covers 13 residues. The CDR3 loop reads CAWRSTGHGELFF. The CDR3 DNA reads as TGTGCCTGGAGATCCACAGGGCACGGGGAGCTGTTTTTT.

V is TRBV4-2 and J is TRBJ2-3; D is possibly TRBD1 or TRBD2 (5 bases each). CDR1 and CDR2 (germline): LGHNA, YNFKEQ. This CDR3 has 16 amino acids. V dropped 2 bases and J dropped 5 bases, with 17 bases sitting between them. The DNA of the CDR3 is TGTGCCAGCAGCCAACGGACTCTAGGGGTGGAAGATACGCAGTATTTT. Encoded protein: CASSQRTLGVEDTQYF.

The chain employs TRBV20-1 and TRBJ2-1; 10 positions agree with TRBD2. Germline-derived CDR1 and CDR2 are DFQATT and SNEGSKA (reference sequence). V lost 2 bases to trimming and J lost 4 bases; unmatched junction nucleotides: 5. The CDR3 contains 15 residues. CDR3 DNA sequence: TGCAGTGCTAGACGTAGCGGGAGGAATTACAATGAGCAGTTCTTC. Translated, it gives CSARRSGRNYNEQFF.

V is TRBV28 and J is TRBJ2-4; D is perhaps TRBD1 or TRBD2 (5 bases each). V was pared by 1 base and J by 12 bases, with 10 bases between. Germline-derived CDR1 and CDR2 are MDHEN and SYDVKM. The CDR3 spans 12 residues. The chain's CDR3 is CASSLSRDPQYF. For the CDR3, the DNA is TGTGCCAGCAGTTTATCCCGGGACCCTCAGTACTTC.

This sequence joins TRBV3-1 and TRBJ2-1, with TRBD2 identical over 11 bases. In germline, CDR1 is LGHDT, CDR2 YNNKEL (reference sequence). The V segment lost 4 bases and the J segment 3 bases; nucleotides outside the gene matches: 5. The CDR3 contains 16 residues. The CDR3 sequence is CASSRGTSGFYNEQFF. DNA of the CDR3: TGTGCCAGCAGCCGCGGGACTAGCGGTTTCTACAATGAGCAGTTCTTC.

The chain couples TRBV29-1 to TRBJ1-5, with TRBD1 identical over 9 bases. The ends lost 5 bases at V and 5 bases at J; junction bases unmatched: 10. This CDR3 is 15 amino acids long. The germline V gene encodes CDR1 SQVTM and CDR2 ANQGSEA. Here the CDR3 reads CSVTNSGTGHQPQHF. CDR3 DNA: TGCAGCGTTACCAATAGCGGGACAGGGCATCAGCCCCAGCATTTT. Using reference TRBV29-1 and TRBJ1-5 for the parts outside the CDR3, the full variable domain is SAVISQKPSRDICQRGTSLTIQCQVDSQVTMMFWYRQQPGQSLTLIATANQGSEATYESGFVIDKFPISRPNLTFSTLTVSNMSPEDSSIYLCSVTNSGTGHQPQHFGDGTRLSIL.

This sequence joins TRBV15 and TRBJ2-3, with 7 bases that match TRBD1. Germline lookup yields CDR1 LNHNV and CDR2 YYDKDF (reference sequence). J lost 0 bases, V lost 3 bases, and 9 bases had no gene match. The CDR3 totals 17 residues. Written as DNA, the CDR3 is TGTGCCACCAGCAGGGAGACACAGGGGTCAAGCACAGATACGCAGTATTTT. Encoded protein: CATSRETQGSSTDTQYF.

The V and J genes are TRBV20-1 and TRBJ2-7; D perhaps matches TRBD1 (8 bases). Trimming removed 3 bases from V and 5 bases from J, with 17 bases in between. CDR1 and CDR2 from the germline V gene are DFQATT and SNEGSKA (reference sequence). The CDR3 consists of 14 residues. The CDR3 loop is CSASRTGTIDEQYF. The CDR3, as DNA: TGCAGTGCTAGTAGGACAGGGACTATTGACGAGCAGTACTTC.

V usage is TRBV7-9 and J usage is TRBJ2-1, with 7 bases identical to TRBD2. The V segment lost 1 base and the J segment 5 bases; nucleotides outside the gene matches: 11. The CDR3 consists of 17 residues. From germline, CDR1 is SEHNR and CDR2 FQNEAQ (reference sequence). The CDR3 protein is CASSLVYMGTSDNEQFF. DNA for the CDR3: TGTGCCAGCAGCTTAGTTTATATGGGTACTAGCGACAATGAGCAGTTCTTC.

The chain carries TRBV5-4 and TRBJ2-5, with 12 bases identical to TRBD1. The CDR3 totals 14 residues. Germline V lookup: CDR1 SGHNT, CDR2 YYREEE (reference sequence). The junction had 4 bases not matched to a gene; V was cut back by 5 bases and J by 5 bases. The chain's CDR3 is CASRGTGGKETQYF. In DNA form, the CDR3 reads TGTGCCAGCAGGGGGACAGGGGGCAAGGAGACCCAGTACTTC.

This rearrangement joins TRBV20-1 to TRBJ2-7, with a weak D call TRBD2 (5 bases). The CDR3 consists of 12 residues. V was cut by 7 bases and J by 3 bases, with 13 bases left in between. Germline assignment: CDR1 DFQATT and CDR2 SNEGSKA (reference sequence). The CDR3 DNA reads TGCAGTGTCATCGGGAACGGCTACGAGCAGTACTTC. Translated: CSVIGNGYEQYF.

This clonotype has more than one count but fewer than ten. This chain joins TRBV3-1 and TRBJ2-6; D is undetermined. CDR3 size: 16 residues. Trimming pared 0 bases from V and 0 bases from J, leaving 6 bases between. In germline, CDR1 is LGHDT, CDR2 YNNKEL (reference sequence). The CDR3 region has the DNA TGTGCCAGCAGCCAAGATCTGGGCTCTGGGGCCAACGTCCTGACTTTC. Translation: CASSQDLGSGANVLTF.

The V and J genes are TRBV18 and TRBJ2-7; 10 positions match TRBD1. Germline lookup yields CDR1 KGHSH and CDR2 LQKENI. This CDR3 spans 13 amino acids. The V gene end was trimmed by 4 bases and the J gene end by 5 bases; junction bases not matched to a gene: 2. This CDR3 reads CASSRGQGDEQYF. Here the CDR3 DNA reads TGTGCCAGCTCACGCGGACAGGGGGACGAGCAGTACTTC.

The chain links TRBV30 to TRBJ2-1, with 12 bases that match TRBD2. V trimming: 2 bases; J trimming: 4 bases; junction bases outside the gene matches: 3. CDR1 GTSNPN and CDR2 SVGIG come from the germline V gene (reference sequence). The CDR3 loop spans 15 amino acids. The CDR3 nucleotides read TGTGCCTGGAGTTTGCTAGCGGGAGGGTACAATGAGCAGTTCTTC. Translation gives CAWSLLAGGYNEQFF.

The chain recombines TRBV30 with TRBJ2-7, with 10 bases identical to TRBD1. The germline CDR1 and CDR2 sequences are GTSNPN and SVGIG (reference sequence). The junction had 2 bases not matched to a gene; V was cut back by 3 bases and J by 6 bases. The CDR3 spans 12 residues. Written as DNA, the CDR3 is TGTGCCTGGAGCCGGGACAGGGGCGAGCAGTACTTC. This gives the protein CAWSRDRGEQYF.

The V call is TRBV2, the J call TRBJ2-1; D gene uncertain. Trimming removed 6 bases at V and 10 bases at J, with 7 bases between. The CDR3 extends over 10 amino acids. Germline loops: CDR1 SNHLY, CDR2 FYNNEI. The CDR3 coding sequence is TGTGCCAGCAGCCTCGGGGAGCAGTTCTTC. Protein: CASSLGEQFF.

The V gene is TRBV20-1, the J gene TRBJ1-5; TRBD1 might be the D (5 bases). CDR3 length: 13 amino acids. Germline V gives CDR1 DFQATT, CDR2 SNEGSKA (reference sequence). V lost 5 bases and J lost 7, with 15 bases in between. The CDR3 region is CSAQRGISQPQHF. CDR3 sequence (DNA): TGCAGTGCTCAGCGGGGGATTTCGCAGCCCCAGCATTTT.

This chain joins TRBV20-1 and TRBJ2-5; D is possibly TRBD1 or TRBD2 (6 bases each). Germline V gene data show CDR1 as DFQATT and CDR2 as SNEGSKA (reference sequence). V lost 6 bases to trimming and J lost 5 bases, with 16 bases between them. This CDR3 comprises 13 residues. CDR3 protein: CSAPRGREETQYF. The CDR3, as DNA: TGCAGTGCGCCCCGGGGGCGCGAGGAGACCCAGTACTTC.

CDR3 DNA sequence: TGTGCCAGCAGCCAAGGGTTTGGACCTTCGGGGGATACGCAGTATTTT. Protein product: CASSQGFGPSGDTQYF. The rearrangement joins TRBV3-1 to TRBJ2-3; tentative D call: TRBD2 (5 bases). Germline CDR1 is LGHDT and CDR2 is YNNKEL (reference sequence). The CDR3 runs 16 residues. Deletions cut 1 base from V and 6 bases from J, with 17 bases between.

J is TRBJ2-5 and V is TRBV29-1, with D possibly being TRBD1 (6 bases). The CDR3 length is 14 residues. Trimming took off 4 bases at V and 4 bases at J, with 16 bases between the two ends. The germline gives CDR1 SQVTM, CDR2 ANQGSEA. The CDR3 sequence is CSVASQGLRETQYF. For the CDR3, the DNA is TGCAGCGTTGCCTCACAGGGATTGCGAGAGACCCAGTACTTC.

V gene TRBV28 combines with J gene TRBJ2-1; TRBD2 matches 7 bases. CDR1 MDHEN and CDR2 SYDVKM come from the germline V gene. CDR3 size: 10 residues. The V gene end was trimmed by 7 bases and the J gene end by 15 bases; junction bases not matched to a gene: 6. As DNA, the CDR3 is TGTGCCAGCATGGAGGGGAGGGTGTTCTTC. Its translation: CASMEGRVFF.

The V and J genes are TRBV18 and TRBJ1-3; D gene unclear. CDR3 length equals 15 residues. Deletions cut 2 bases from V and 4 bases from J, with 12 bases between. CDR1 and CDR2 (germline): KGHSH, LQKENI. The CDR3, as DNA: TGTGCCAGCTCACCAAACCCGATCGGAGGAAACACCATATATTTT. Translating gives CASSPNPIGGNTIYF.

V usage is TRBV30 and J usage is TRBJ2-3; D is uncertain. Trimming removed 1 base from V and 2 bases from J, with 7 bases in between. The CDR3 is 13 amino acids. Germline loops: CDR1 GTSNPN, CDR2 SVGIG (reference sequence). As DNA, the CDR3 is TGTGCCTGGAGTGGGTATCACACAGATACGCAGTATTTT. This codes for CAWSGYHTDTQYF.

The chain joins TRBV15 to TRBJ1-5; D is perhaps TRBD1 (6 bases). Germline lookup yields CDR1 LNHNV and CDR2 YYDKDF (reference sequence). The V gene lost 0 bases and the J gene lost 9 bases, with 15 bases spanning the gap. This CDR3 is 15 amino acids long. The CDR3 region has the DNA TGTGCCACCAGCAGAGATCTGGGGACATCCGTGCCCCAGCATTTT. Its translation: CATSRDLGTSVPQHF. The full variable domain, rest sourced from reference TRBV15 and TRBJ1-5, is DAMVIQNPRYQVTQFGKPVTLSCSQTLNHNVMYWYQQKSSQAPKLLFHYYDKDFNNEADTPDNFQSRRPNTSFCFLDIRSPGLGDTAMYLCATSRDLGTSVPQHFGDGTRLSIL.

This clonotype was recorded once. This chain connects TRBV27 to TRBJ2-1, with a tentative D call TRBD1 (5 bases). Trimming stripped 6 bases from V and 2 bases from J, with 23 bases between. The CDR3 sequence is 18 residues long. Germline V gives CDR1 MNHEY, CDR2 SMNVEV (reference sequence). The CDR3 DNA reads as TGTGCCAGCAGCATCGCTCACAGGCCCACTCCCACCTACAATGAGCAGTTCTTC. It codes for CASSIAHRPTPTYNEQFF.